The 29 T cell receptor beta chains below were found in one sample sequenced in a study of cytomegalovirus exposure and HLA in healthy donors. PCR was performed using 60 Vbeta and 13 Jbeta primers. The table came from immunoSEQ multiplex PCR; TCRdb's copy has only in-frame clones and leaves some out. The repertoire holds roughly 200,000 clones, roughly 85% seen once, with approximately 1.5% in the top ten. Sequenced: PBMCs. Receptor source: a woman aged 18-29 years in good health and CMV-seronegative.

This chain connects TRBV6-6 to TRBJ2-1; D might be TRBD1 (6 bases). The CDR3 extends over 15 amino acids. Germline CDR1 MNHNY, CDR2 SVGAGI (reference sequence). The ends were cut back, 7 bases at V and 0 bases at J, with 13 bases in the middle. Here the CDR3 reads CASNRDILSYNEQFF. DNA of the CDR3: TGTGCCAGCAACCGGGACATCCTCTCCTACAATGAGCAGTTCTTC.

Turning to this clone: At one end the junction does not follow the germline gene, possibly because of a read error. The chain combines TRBV25-1 with TRBJ2-5, with no clear D. The germline CDR1 and CDR2 sequences are MGHDK and SYGVNS. CDR3 size: 12 residues. CDR3 region: CVSSGVSETQYF. The CDR3 DNA sequence: TGTGTCAGCAGTGGAGTTTCCGAGACCCAGTACTTC.

This rearrangement joins TRBV7-8 to TRBJ2-3; a weak D match, TRBD2 (6 bases). CDR1 is SGHVS, CDR2 FQNEAQ, per germline. The V end lost 5 bases, the J end lost 4 bases, and 16 bases lay between the germline ends. The CDR3 runs 15 residues. This CDR3 is CASSRGLRESDTQYF. In nucleotides, the CDR3 is TGTGCCAGCAGCCGGGGACTGAGGGAGTCAGATACGCAGTATTTT.

V is TRBV12-5 and J is TRBJ1-5; 7 bases agree with TRBD1. This CDR3 spans 13 amino acids. CDR1 is LGHNT, CDR2 FRNRAP, per germline. V shed 9 bases and J 3 bases; nucleotides not matched to a gene: 5. The CDR3 region is CASQDRINQPQHF. Here the CDR3 DNA reads TGTGCTAGCCAGGACAGGATCAATCAGCCCCAGCATTTT.

The gene calls are TRBV7-9 and TRBJ2-4; D may be TRBD1 (6 bases). There are 14 residues in the CDR3. Germline V gene lookup returns CDR1 SEHNR and CDR2 FQNEAQ (reference sequence). Trimming took 4 bases from V and 6 from J, leaving 13 bases between them. CDR3: CASSSSLQGNIQYF. The DNA of the CDR3 is TGTGCCAGCAGCTCCTCTCTACAGGGAAACATTCAGTACTTC.

CDR3: CASATGGHQPQHF. CDR3 DNA: TGTGCCAGTGCTACAGGGGGCCATCAGCCCCAGCATTTT. The V and J genes are TRBV19 and TRBJ1-5; TRBD1 matches 9 bases. From germline, CDR1 is LNHDA and CDR2 SQIVND (reference sequence). The CDR3 runs 13 residues. J gave up 5 bases and V 8 bases, and 4 bases lay outside the gene matches.

J is TRBJ2-5 and V is TRBV11-2; 7 bases agree with TRBD2. J lost 9 bases, V lost 1 base, and 8 bases had no gene match. The CDR3 runs to 14 residues. Germline assignment: CDR1 SGHAT and CDR2 FQNNGV. CDR3 sequence (DNA): TGTGCCAGCAGCTTAGGCTTGGGAGGGTTGGCCCAGTACTTC. Amino acid sequence: CASSLGLGGLAQYF.

The rearrangement uses TRBV5-4 and TRBJ2-5, with TRBD1 matching over 10 bases. Trimming at V came to 3 bases and at J to 5 bases, leaving 10 bases not matched to a gene. The CDR3 spans 16 residues. In germline, CDR1 is SGHNT, CDR2 YYREEE (reference sequence). CDR3 amino acids: CASSYMGQGYRETQYF. Written as DNA, the CDR3 is TGTGCCAGCAGCTACATGGGACAGGGGTATAGGGAGACCCAGTACTTC.

The chain is built from TRBV10-3 and TRBJ2-3, with 7 bases identical to TRBD2. There are 13 residues in the CDR3. The germline gives CDR1 ENHRY, CDR2 SYGVKD. Losses at the gene ends were 2 bases for V and 7 bases for J; bases not matched to a gene: 3. The CDR3 nucleotides read TGTGCCATCAGTGAGACGGGGGGATATACGCAGTATTTT. Translated: CAISETGGYTQYF.

The rearrangement uses TRBV19 and TRBJ2-1; 11 positions agree with TRBD2. The V gene's germline CDR1 is LNHDA and CDR2 SQIVND (reference sequence). V dropped 2 bases and J dropped 0; count of bases not matched to a gene: 9. The CDR3 spans 19 residues. The CDR3 nucleotides are TGTGCCAGTAGTATAAGTTCTAGCGGGAGGATACGCTCCTACAATGAGCAGTTCTTC. Its protein product is CASSISSSGRIRSYNEQFF.

The chain combines TRBV2 with TRBJ2-1, with 9 bases fitting TRBD2. Germline V CDR1 and CDR2: SNHLY, FYNNEI. The CDR3 has 15 amino acids. After removal of 5 bases from V and 9 bases from J, the junction contained 11 bases not matched to a gene. The CDR3 sequence is CASSLAGRGPIEQFF. Written as DNA, the CDR3 is TGTGCCAGCAGTCTAGCGGGGAGAGGACCGATTGAGCAGTTCTTC.

As regards this clone: Distinct nucleotide sequences in the sample also encode this CDR3. The chain carries TRBV6-5 and TRBJ1-3; D is perhaps TRBD1 (6 bases). Per germline, CDR1 MNHEY and CDR2 SVGAGI. CDR3 length: 13 amino acids. V dropped 5 bases and J dropped 4 bases, with 9 bases sitting between them. CDR3 nucleotide sequence: TGTGCCAGCAGTACAGGGACCGGAAACACCATATATTTT. Translating it yields CASSTGTGNTIYF.

This chain links TRBV21-1 with TRBJ2-7; TRBD1 reflects the table's D call only, with no check against the DNA. TRBV21-1 is a known pseudogene. There are 13 residues in the CDR3. The CDR3 loop reads CASSHRQAYEQYV. The CDR3 DNA is TGTGCCAGCAGCCATCGACAGGCCTACGAGCAGTACGTC.

This chain links TRBV7-7 with TRBJ2-5, with 11 bases identical to TRBD2. The V gene's germline CDR1 is SSHAT and CDR2 FNYEAQ (reference sequence). The CDR3 sequence is 14 residues long. The V segment lost 5 bases and the J segment 5 bases; nucleotides outside the gene matches: 4. The CDR3 sequence: CASSGRLAGETQYF. The CDR3 DNA is TGTGCCAGCAGCGGCCGACTAGCGGGGGAGACCCAGTACTTC.

This clone was detected once. The CDR3 spells CSVGYPSGQPYNEQFF. The CDR3 nucleotides are TGCAGCGTTGGGTACCCCTCAGGGCAACCCTACAATGAGCAGTTCTTC. The chain carries TRBV29-1 and TRBJ2-1; possibly TRBD1 for D (5 bases). Germline V CDR1 and CDR2: SQVTM, ANQGSEA. The V end was cut by 4 bases, the J end by 2 bases, with 18 bases between. This CDR3 is 16 amino acids long.

The chain recombines TRBV30 with TRBJ2-1; the D gene is possibly TRBD2 (5 bases). The germline CDR1 and CDR2 sequences are GTSNPN and SVGIG (reference sequence). The CDR3 covers 8 residues. Trimming pared 5 bases from V and 12 bases from J, leaving 5 bases between. DNA of the CDR3: TGTGCCTGGGAGGGGCAGTTCTTC. This translates into CAWEGQFF.

The V gene is TRBV7-2, the J gene TRBJ2-7; TRBD2 matches at 10 bases. The CDR3 covers 15 residues. Germline CDR1 SGHTA, CDR2 FQGNSA. The V gene end was trimmed by 2 bases and the J gene end by 4 bases; junction bases not matched to a gene: 5. The CDR3 region is CASSLSSGSRYEQYF. CDR3 nucleotide sequence: TGTGCCAGCAGCTTATCTAGCGGGAGTAGGTACGAGCAGTACTTC.

The chain employs TRBV4-3 and TRBJ1-5; 10 bases map to TRBD1. Germline V lookup: CDR1 LGHNA, CDR2 YSLEER. The CDR3 sequence is 17 residues long. With 3 bases clipped from V and 8 bases from J, the junction kept 13 bases outside the gene matches. CDR3 coding DNA: TGCGCCAGCAGCCAGATGGGACAGGGGCCGCTCGGGGAGCCCCAGCATTTT. It is translated as CASSQMGQGPLGEPQHF.

The chain employs TRBV14 and TRBJ2-5; 8 positions match TRBD2. The trim removed 6 bases at V and 2 bases at J, leaving 11 bases unmatched. The CDR3 contains 16 residues. Germline V lookup: CDR1 SGHDN, CDR2 FVKESK. DNA for the CDR3: TGTGCCAGCAGTCAGAATAGCGGGACATATCAAGAGACCCAGTACTTC. Translation: CASSQNSGTYQETQYF. Variable domain in full (rest from reference TRBV14 and TRBJ2-5): EAGVTQFPSHSVIEKGQTVTLRCDPISGHDNLYWYRRVMGKEIKFLLHFVKESKQDESGMPNNRFLAERTGGTYSTLKVQPAELEDSGVYFCASSQNSGTYQETQYFGPGTRLLVL.

The rearrangement uses TRBV28 and TRBJ2-3; 8 bases line up with TRBD1. The V segment lost 6 bases and the J segment 5 bases; nucleotides outside the gene matches: 10. The germline V gene encodes CDR1 MDHEN and CDR2 SYDVKM. The length of the CDR3 is 15 residues. This CDR3 reads CASRIGDRRLDTQYF. As DNA, the CDR3 is TGTGCCAGCAGAATCGGGGACAGGAGGCTAGATACGCAGTATTTT.

The rearrangement uses TRBV11-2 and TRBJ2-5; perhaps TRBD1 as D (6 bases). In germline, CDR1 is SGHAT, CDR2 FQNNGV. The CDR3 covers 15 residues. Between the trimmed V and J ends, which lost 3 bases and 0 bases, there was a span of 11 bases. The CDR3 DNA reads TGTGCCAGCAGCTTTCGTCGGACAGACCAAGAGACCCAGTACTTC. Protein product: CASSFRRTDQETQYF.

This chain joins TRBV10-2 and TRBJ1-1, with a tentative D call TRBD1 (6 bases). Germline CDR1 reads WSHSY; CDR2 reads SAAADI. V was pared by 10 bases and J by 0 bases, with 12 bases between. The CDR3 runs 13 residues. For the CDR3, the DNA is TGCGCCACCGCAGGGGCGATGAACACTGAAGCTTTCTTT. Translated, it gives CATAGAMNTEAFF.

The V gene is TRBV2, the J gene TRBJ2-1; the match to TRBD2 covers 12 bases. CDR1 and CDR2 (germline): SNHLY, FYNNEI. With 6 bases clipped from V and 5 bases from J, the junction kept 14 bases outside the gene matches. This CDR3 has 18 residues. The CDR3 loop reads CASRDPSGRASSNNEQFF. The DNA for the CDR3 is TGTGCCAGCAGGGACCCTAGCGGGAGGGCCTCTTCGAACAATGAGCAGTTCTTC. Complete variable domain (other parts from reference TRBV2 and TRBJ2-1): EPEVTQTPSHQVTQMGQEVILRCVPISNHLYFYWYRQILGQKVEFLVSFYNNEISEKSEIFDDQFSVERPDGSNFTLKIRSTKLEDSAMYFCASRDPSGRASSNNEQFFGPGTRLTVL.

A single count supports this clone. This sample also contains other DNA sequences that code for the same CDR3. This chain uses TRBV19 with TRBJ1-2, with 7 bases fitting TRBD1. The CDR3 runs 13 residues. Germline V gives CDR1 LNHDA, CDR2 SQIVND (reference sequence). The V gene end was trimmed by 3 bases and the J gene end by 2 bases; junction bases not matched to a gene: 0. In DNA form, the CDR3 reads TGTGCCAGTAGTATGACAGGGAACTATGGCTACACCTTC. Translating gives CASSMTGNYGYTF. The full variable domain, with the rest looked up from reference TRBV19 and TRBJ1-2, is DGGITQSPKYLFRKEGQNVTLSCEQNLNHDAMYWYRQDPGQGLRLIYYSQIVNDFQKGDIAEGYSVSREKKESFPLTVTSAQKNPTAFYLCASSMTGNYGYTFGSGTRLTVV.

This clone was counted once. The gene calls are TRBV5-8 and TRBJ2-6, with D maybe TRBD2 (5 bases). V was pared by 6 bases and J by 1 base, with 8 bases between. The germline gives CDR1 SGHTS, CDR2 YDEGEE. This CDR3 comprises 14 residues. Here the CDR3 DNA reads TGTGCCAGCACCCGGGATTCTGGGGCCAACGTCCTGACTTTC. Translating it yields CASTRDSGANVLTF.

J is TRBJ2-7 and V is TRBV10-3, with 9 bases aligning to TRBD1. This CDR3 contains 14 residues. With 5 bases clipped from V and 2 bases from J, the junction kept 4 bases outside the gene matches. The V gene's germline CDR1 is ENHRY and CDR2 SYGVKD. The CDR3 DNA reads TGTGCCATCAGTTCGGGACAGGGAGCCTACGAGCAGTACTTC. Translating it yields CAISSGQGAYEQYF.

Notes on this clone: Sequence at one end of the junction differs from germline and may be a read error. This sample also contains other DNA sequences that code for the same CDR3. V and J are TRBV7-9 and TRBJ1-5; the match to TRBD1 covers 8 bases. The CDR3 covers 16 residues. The germline gives CDR1 SEHNR, CDR2 FQNEAQ (reference sequence). The DNA for the CDR3 is TGCGCCAGCAGCGGAGGACAGGGATCTAGCAATCAGCCCCAGCATTTT. This codes for CASSGGQGSSNQPQHF. Full variable domain (rest looked up from reference TRBV7-9 and TRBJ1-5): DTGVSQNPRHKITKRGQNVTFRCDPISEHNRLYWYRQTLGQGPEFLTYFQNEAQLEKSRLLSDRFSAERPKGSFSTLEIQRTEQGDSAMYLCASSGGQGSSNQPQHFGDGTRLSIL.

CDR3 nucleotide sequence: TGTGCCAGCAGCTTATTCGGGACAGGGGATGGCTACACCTTC. Translating it yields CASSLFGTGDGYTF. V is TRBV7-9 and J is TRBJ1-2, with TRBD1 matching over 10 bases. The junction had 3 bases not matched to a gene; V was cut back by 2 bases and J by 6 bases. Germline CDR1 SEHNR, CDR2 FQNEAQ (reference sequence). This CDR3 spans 14 amino acids.

V and J are TRBV27 and TRBJ1-2, with TRBD1 identical over 8 bases. The CDR3 runs to 14 residues. The junction had 5 bases not matched to a gene; V was cut back by 4 bases and J by 4 bases. CDR1 and CDR2 (germline): MNHEY, SMNVEV (reference sequence). Here the CDR3 DNA reads TGTGCCAGCAGTTCCGCAGGGGGCATCTATGGCTACACCTTC. Its protein product is CASSSAGGIYGYTF.